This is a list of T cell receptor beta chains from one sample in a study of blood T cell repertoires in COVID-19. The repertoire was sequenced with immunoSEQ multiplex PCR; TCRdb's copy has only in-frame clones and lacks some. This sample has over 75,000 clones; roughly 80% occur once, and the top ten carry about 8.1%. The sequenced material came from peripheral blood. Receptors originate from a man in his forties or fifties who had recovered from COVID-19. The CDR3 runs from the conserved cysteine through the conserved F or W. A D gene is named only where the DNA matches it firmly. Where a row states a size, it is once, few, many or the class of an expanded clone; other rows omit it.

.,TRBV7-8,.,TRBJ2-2,CASSARTKISTGELFF,TGTGCCAGCAGCGCTCGGACAAAAATTTCCACCGGGGAGCTGTTTTTT
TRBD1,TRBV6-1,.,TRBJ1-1,CASSEPGQSSLNTEAFF,TGTGCCAGCAGTGAACCGGGACAGAGCTCACTGAACACTGAAGCTTTCTTT
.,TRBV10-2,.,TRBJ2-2,CAHGNDNSNTGELFF,TGCGCCCACGGGAATGACAACTCGAACACCGGGGAGCTGTTTTTT
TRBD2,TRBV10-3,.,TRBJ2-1,CAISEGREGGDEQFF,TGTGCCATCAGTGAAGGGCGGGAGGGTGGTGATGAGCAGTTCTTC
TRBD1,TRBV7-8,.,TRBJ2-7,CASSFRGTGGPWDEQYF,TGTGCCAGCAGCTTTCGCGGGACAGGGGGTCCTTGGGACGAGCAGTACTTC
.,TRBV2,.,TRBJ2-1,CASMAVIHNEQFF,TGTGCCAGCATGGCGGTGATTCACAATGAGCAGTTCTTC
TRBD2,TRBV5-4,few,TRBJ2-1,CASRPRTSGSYNEQFF,TGTGCCAGCAGACCTCGAACTAGCGGGTCCTACAATGAGCAGTTCTTC
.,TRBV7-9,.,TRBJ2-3,CAHSRGDDTQYF,TGTGCCCACTCCAGGGGGGATGATACGCAGTATTTT
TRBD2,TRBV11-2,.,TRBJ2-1,CASSPGTSGSRRVEQFF,TGTGCCAGCAGCCCCGGGACTAGCGGGAGCAGGAGGGTTGAGCAGTTCTTC
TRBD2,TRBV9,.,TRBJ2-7,CASSVAGGREWEQYF,TGTGCCAGCAGCGTAGCCGGCGGGAGGGAGTGGGAGCAGTACTTC
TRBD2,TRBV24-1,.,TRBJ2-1,CATSDSLWLAGVRNEQFF,TGTGCCACCAGTGATTCGTTATGGTTAGCGGGGGTTCGGAATGAGCAGTTCTTC
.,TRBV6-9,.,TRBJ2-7,CASRPWTWGQYF,TGTGCCAGCAGACCCTGGACTTGGGGGCAGTACTTC
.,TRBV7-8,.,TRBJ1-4,CASSPGGAANEKLFF,TGTGCCAGCAGCCCCGGAGGGGCGGCTAATGAAAAACTGTTTTTT
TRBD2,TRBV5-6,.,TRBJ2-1,CASSLEGLAGGYSYNEQFF,TGTGCCAGCAGCTTGGAGGGACTAGCGGGGGGCTACTCCTACAATGAGCAGTTCTTC
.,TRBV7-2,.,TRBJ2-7,CASSSRRGNPYEQYF,TGTGCCAGCAGCTCACGCAGGGGTAACCCCTACGAGCAGTACTTC
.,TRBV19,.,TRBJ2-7,CASTSSPASYEQYF,TGTGCCAGTACCTCCTCGCCCGCCAGCTACGAGCAGTACTTC
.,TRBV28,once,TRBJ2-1,CASSLLLVPSGGGVYNEQFF,TGTGCCAGCAGTTTGTTGCTGGTCCCCAGTGGGGGGGGCGTATACAATGAGCAGTTCTTC
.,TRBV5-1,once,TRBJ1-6,CASSLGVGSPLHF,TGCGCCAGCAGCTTGGGTGTCGGTTCACCCCTCCACTTT
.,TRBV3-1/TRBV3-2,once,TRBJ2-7,CASSPGSPRGEQYF,TGTGCCAGCAGCCCCGGGTCCCCGCGGGGCGAGCAGTACTTC
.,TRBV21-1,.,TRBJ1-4,CASNDRDGDEKLFF,TGTGCCAGCAACGACAGGGATGGGGATGAAAAACTGTTTTTT
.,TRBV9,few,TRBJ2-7,CASSDGTPYEQYF,TGTGCCAGCAGCGACGGGACACCCTACGAGCAGTACTTC
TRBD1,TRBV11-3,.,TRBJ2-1,CASSLGSGTGGSYNEQFF,TGCGCCAGCAGCTTAGGGTCCGGGACAGGGGGCTCCTACAATGAGCAGTTCTTC